This T cell receptor (beta chain) was sequenced during a study of shared T cell receptors in the human thymus (dated by TCRdb to about 2021). Regarding the complete study: The study examined how self-reactive, shared T-cell receptor alpha chains are generated in the human thymus.

The germline V gene provides CDR1 MNHNS and CDR2 SASEGT. Inclusive of the bounding cysteine and phenylalanine, the CDR3 is 14 residues long. The retained sequence is limited to the CDR3, 42 bases, with the frame set at the first base. Clipping removes 8 bases from V and 5 bases from J, with 10 as the unmatched junction base count. Comment on this clone: What this receptor recognizes is not known. Nothing much larger sits one base from this clone, and base qualities are not available.

Library preparation was by the immunoSEQ multiplex PCR assay. TCRdb stores this immuneACCESS table with in-frame sequences only. Part of the clones is absent; in the studies checked, under half of the shortfall reflects unresolved V genes, and no reason is known for the rest. Here the sample has approximately 580,000 clones; about four fifths occur a single time. The ten most abundant clones make up less than 0.015% of the sample. The same data also contributed to another study, on human thymus T cells. As the second study states: Immunologically healthy infants undergoing open corrective cardiac surgery for congenital heart defects in Finland were used as donors. The thymus tissue came from surgical resects taken out during corrective cardiac surgery. Biased V and J gene segment usage appeared to be present in both thymic and peripheral blood repertoires. Highly overlapping thymic TCR repertoires among unrelated individuals were reported in the related research. The study used eight infant thymus samples plus four related peripheral blood samples to characterize TCR alpha and beta repertoires. Donor ages ranged from roughly 7 to 250 days, and the cohort comprised six or seven male and a couple of female infants. Thymocytes were mechanically released from the tissue and were stored as pellets of about 9.5-31 million cells at -70 degrees C. A QIAsymphony instrument was used to extract genomic DNA from the frozen cell pellets. Using the immunoSEQ multiplex PCR assay, the TCRB and TCRAD loci were amplified from a standardized quantity of quality-controlled genomic DNA. The V(D)J region was spanned by amplicons of a length sufficient to cover the CDR3 and to identify V and J genes. Through the commercial immunoSEQ service, the amplicons were sequenced on an Illumina platform. Corrections for primer bias and sequencing errors followed previously described methods, while TCRAD and TCRB definitions were based on the IMGT database. The repertoires were analysed using immunoSEQ Analyzer 3.0 and VDJTools for basic statistics, V/J segment usage, diversity estimates, rarefaction and pairwise overlap. To estimate diversity, the Chao1, ChaoE, Efron-Thisted, Shannon and inverse Simpson indices were applied, and diversity was also estimated on datasets down-sampled to the smallest sample. Repertoire overlap was assessed by strict matching of CDR3 nucleotide sequence, V gene and J gene, and clustering was done by Jaccard-based multidimensional scaling. On average, thymus samples yielded roughly 770,000 unique TCRB clonotypes, whereas blood samples yielded some 92,000.

This clonotype originated in a boy under two years old with a congenital heart defect. Donor details come from another sample of the same person, matched by shared clones. This chain is built from TRBV6-1 and TRBJ2-5; 8 bases in the junction line up with TRBD1. Sequencing was performed on thymocytes. CDR3 loop: CASARDRYGETQYF. The nucleotide sequence is given as TGTGCCAGCGCTCGGGACAGGTATGGGGAGACCCAGTACTTC.